This T cell receptor beta chain was captured by sequencing in a study of cytomegalovirus exposure and HLA in healthy donors. At the level of the study: Some 180 million T cells yielded more than 90 million unique TCR beta sequences in earlier analysis. The study, taken as a whole, reports: Among donors in an Asian-associated ancestry cluster, a later analysis reportedly found fewer N-insertions than the approximately 700-donor mean. Among TCR beta chains, those listed as cytomegalovirus-associated numbered over 150. Among immune exposure information, only CMV serostatus was available.

Unmatched junction bases numbered 6, after V lost 2 bases and J lost 1 base. CDR1 MNHNY and CDR2 SVGAGI come from the germline V gene (reference sequence). This CDR3 region has 16 residues. Worth noting for this clone: The antigen remains undetermined.

Primers included in the PCR were 60 Vbeta and 13 Jbeta primers. The data were produced by immunoSEQ multiplex PCR, yet TCRdb's version contains in-frame clones alone and is incomplete. The sample lists under 250,000 clones; around 81% were seen once. Source material: PBMCs. V usage is TRBV6-6 and J usage is TRBJ2-5, with 8 positions matching TRBD2. This sequence was found in a woman aged 60-75 years in good health and CMV-seropositive. In DNA form, the CDR3 reads TGTGCCAGCAGTTACGGGCCTAGCGGGTCCCAAGAGACCCAGTACTTC. Amino acid sequence: CASSYGPSGSQETQYF.